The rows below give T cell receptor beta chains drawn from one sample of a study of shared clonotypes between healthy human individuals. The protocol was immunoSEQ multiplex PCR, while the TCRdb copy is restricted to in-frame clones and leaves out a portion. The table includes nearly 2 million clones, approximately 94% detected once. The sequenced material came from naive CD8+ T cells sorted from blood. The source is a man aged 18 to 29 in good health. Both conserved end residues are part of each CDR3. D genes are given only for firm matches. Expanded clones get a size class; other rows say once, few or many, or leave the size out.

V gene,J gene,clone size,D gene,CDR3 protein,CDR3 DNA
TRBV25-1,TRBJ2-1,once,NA,CASHPGGGPEQFF,TGTGCCAGCCACCCCGGAGGTGGCCCTGAGCAGTTCTTC
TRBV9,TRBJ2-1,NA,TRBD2,CASSVLAGGNEQFF,TGTGCCAGCAGCGTACTAGCGGGAGGGAATGAGCAGTTCTTC
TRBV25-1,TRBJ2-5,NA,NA,CASSKLGPGETQYF,TGTGCCAGCAGTAAGTTGGGGCCAGGAGAGACCCAGTACTTC
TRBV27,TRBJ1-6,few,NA,CASTPGHPNSPLHF,TGTGCCAGCACCCCGGGACACCCTAATTCACCCCTCCACTTT
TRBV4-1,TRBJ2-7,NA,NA,CASSQAQGSYEQYF,TGCGCCAGCAGCCAAGCACAGGGATCCTACGAGCAGTACTTC
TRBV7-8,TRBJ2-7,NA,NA,CASSPGEGVEQYF,TGTGCCAGCAGCCCCGGAGAGGGGGTCGAGCAGTACTTC
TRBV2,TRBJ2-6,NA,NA,CASSEISGFSGANVLTF,TGTGCCAGCAGTGAAATTTCGGGTTTCTCTGGGGCCAACGTCCTGACTTTC
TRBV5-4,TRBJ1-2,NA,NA,CASSSPGTGPRVYGYTF,TGTGCCAGCAGCTCCCCGGGAACCGGGCCCCGAGTCTATGGCTACACCTTC
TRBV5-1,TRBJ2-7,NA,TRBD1,CASSLETGGLGEQYF,TGCGCCAGCAGCTTGGAGACAGGGGGTCTTGGCGAGCAGTACTTC
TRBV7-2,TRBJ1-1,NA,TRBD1,CASSLEGQGWNTEAFF,TGTGCCAGCAGCTTAGAGGGACAGGGGTGGAACACTGAAGCTTTCTTT
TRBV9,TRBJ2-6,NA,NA,CASSVGVQHDNSGANVLTF,TGTGCCAGCAGCGTAGGGGTCCAGCACGATAACTCTGGGGCCAACGTCCTGACTTTC
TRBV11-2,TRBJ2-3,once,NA,CASSLVEWEADTQYF,TGTGCCAGCAGCTTAGTGGAATGGGAGGCAGATACGCAGTATTTT
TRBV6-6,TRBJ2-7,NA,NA,CASSSGAAWYF,TGTGCCAGCAGTTCGGGGGCGGCTTGGTACTTC
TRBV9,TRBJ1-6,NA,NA,CASSVTNSPLHF,TGTGCCAGCAGCGTAACCAACTCACCCCTCCACTTT
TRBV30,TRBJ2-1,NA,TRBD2,CAWSDGSWREGLNEQFF,TGTGCCTGGAGTGACGGGTCCTGGCGGGAGGGCCTCAATGAGCAGTTCTTC
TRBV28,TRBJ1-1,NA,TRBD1,CASSLTQNQSRGRGTEAFF,TGTGCCAGCAGTTTGACTCAGAACCAGTCTAGGGGGCGAGGCACTGAAGCTTTCTTT
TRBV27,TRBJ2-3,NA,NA,CASSIVLRDTQYF,TGTGCCAGCAGCATCGTCCTTAGAGATACGCAGTATTTT
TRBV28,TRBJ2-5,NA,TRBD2,CASSLLQLAAQETQYF,TGTGCCAGCAGTTTACTCCAACTAGCGGCCCAAGAGACCCAGTACTTC
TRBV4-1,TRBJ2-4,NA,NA,CASSQAPKGPAKNIQYF,TGCGCCAGCAGCCAAGCCCCAAAGGGGCCAGCCAAAAACATTCAGTACTTC
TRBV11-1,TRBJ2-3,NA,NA,CASSPVLTDTQYF,TGTGCCAGCAGCCCCGTACTCACAGATACGCAGTATTTT
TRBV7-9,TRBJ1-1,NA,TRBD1,CASSTGGSTEAFF,TGTGCCAGCAGCACAGGGGGAAGCACTGAAGCTTTCTTT
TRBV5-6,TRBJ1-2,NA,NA,CASSLGYSGYTF,TGTGCCAGCAGCTTAGGGTATTCTGGCTACACCTTC
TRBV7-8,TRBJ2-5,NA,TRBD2,CASSSGLDEYF,TGTGCCAGCAGCTCCGGACTAGATGAGTACTTC
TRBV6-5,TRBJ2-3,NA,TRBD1,CASSTPGQGANF,TGTGCCAGCAGTACCCCGGGACAGGGGGCGAATTTT
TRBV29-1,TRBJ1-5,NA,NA,CSVNYGGGQPQHF,TGCAGCGTCAATTACGGGGGGGGGCAGCCCCAGCATTTT
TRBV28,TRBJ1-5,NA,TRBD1,CASSLDRGTGATNQPQHF,TGTGCCAGCAGCCTGGACCGGGGGACAGGGGCGACTAATCAGCCCCAGCATTTT
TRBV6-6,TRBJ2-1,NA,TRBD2,CASSGTRLGDEQFF,TGTGCCAGCTCCGGGACTAGGTTGGGGGATGAGCAGTTCTTC
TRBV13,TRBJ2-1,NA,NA,CASSFPAAYNEQFF,TGTGCCAGCAGCTTTCCAGCGGCCTACAATGAGCAGTTCTTC
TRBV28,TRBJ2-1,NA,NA,CASSPRDTGHHEQFF,TGTGCCAGCAGTCCGCGGGACACAGGTCACCATGAGCAGTTCTTC
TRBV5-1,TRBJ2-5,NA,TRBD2,CASSLESSGGETQYF,TGCGCCAGCAGCTTGGAGTCTAGCGGGGGTGAGACCCAGTACTTC
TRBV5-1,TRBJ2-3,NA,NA,CASSLGDETDTQYF,TGCGCCAGCAGCTTGGGGGACGAGACAGATACGCAGTATTTT
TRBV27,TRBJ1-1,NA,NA,CASSLQEPSSRTEAFF,TGTGCCAGCAGTTTACAGGAACCGTCGTCGAGGACTGAAGCTTTCTTT
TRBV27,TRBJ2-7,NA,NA,CASSLYPTYEQYF,TGTGCCAGCAGTTTATACCCAACCTACGAGCAGTACTTC
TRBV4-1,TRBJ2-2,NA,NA,CASSLGDTRYGELFF,TGCGCCAGCAGCCTCGGGGACACACGTTACGGGGAGCTGTTTTTT
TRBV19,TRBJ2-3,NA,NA,CASSIGITGPTDTQYF,TGTGCCAGTAGTATAGGAATCACAGGGCCCACAGATACGCAGTATTTT
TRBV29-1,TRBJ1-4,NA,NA,CSVEEGGASEKLFF,TGCAGCGTTGAAGAGGGGGGCGCGAGTGAAAAACTGTTTTTT
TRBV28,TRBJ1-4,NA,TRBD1,CASSLYQGGVNEKLFF,TGTGCCAGCAGTTTATACCAGGGGGGGGTGAACGAAAAACTGTTTTTT
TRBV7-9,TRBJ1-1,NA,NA,CASSPPNTEAFF,TGTGCCAGCAGCCCTCCTAACACTGAAGCTTTCTTT
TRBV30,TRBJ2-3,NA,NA,CAWSVGAASTDTQYF,TGTGCCTGGAGTGTAGGAGCGGCAAGCACAGATACGCAGTATTTT
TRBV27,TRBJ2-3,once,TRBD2,CASSYGLAESTDTQYF,TGTGCCAGCAGTTACGGACTAGCGGAGAGCACAGATACGCAGTATTTT
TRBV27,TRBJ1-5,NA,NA,CASSSGTVSNQPQHF,TGTGCCAGCAGTTCCGGGACGGTGAGCAATCAGCCCCAGCATTTT
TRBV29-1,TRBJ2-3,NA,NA,CSVVVATSTDTQYF,TGCAGCGTTGTGGTCGCCACTAGCACAGATACGCAGTATTTT
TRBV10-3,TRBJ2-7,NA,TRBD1,CAISEDRVAYEQYF,TGTGCCATCAGTGAGGACAGGGTGGCTTACGAGCAGTACTTC
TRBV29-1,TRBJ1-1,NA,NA,CSVDLLIWEPEAFF,TGCAGCGTTGACCTTTTAATCTGGGAACCTGAAGCTTTCTTT
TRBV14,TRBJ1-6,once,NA,CASSPVGVISPLHF,TGTGCCAGCAGTCCCGTCGGGGTAATATCACCCCTCCACTTT
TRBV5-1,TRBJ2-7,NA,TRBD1,CASSRRQGAGEQYF,TGCGCCAGCAGCAGAAGACAGGGGGCAGGTGAGCAGTACTTC
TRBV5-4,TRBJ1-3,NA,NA,CASSLGLGDNIYF,TGTGCCAGCAGCTTGGGCCTGGGCGATAACATATATTTT
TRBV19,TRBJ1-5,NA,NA,CASSIRDLNQPQHF,TGTGCCAGTAGTATCAGGGACCTGAATCAGCCCCAGCATTTT
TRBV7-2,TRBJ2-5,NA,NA,CASSLVLGLAETQYF,TGTGCCAGCAGCTTGGTGCTGGGGCTAGCAGAGACCCAGTACTTC
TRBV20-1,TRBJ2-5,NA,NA,CSARAVGTQYF,TGCAGTGCTAGAGCCGTCGGGACCCAGTACTTC